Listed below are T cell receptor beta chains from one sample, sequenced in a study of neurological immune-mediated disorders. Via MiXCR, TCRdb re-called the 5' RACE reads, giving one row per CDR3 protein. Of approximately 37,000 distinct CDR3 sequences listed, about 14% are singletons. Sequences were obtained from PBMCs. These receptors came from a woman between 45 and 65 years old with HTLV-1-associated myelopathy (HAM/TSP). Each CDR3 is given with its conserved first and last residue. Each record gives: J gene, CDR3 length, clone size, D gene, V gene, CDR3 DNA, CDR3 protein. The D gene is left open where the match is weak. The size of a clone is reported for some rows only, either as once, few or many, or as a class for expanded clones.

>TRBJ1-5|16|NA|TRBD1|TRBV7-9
TGTGCCAGCAGCGACGGACAGGCGTCGCACAATCAGCCCCAGCATTTT
CASSDGQASHNQPQHF
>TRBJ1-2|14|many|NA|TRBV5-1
TGCGCCAGCAACCGAAGAGGGGGACCGGGCGGCTACACCTTC
CASNRRGGPGGYTF
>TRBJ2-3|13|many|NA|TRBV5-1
TGCGCCAGTACCGCCGCTGGGTCGGATACGCAGTATTTT
CASTAAGSDTQYF
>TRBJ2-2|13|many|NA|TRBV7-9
TGTGCCAGCAGCTTAGGCCAAACCGGGGAGCTGTTTTTT
CASSLGQTGELFF
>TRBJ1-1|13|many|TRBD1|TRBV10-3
TGTGCCATTACAGGGGCCCTGAGCACTGAAGCTTTCTTT
CAITGALSTEAFF
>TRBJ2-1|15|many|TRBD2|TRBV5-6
TGTGCCAGCAGCCAGAGCGGGAGTTCCTACAATGAGCAGTTCTTC
CASSQSGSSYNEQFF
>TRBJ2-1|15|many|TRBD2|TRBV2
TGTGCCAGCAGTTCTAGCGGGGGGGCCCTCCATGAGCAGTTCTTC
CASSSSGGALHEQFF
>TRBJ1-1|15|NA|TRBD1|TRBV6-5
TGTGCCAGCAGCCGAGGGACAGGGGGAAACACTGAAGCTTTCTTT
CASSRGTGGNTEAFF
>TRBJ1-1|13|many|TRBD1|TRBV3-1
TGTGCCAGCAGCCTTTCAGGGGGCACTGAAGCTTTCTTT
CASSLSGGTEAFF
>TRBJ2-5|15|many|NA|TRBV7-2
TGTGCCAGCAGCTTAGGGGGCAGCCTCCAAGAGACCCAGTACTTC
CASSLGGSLQETQYF
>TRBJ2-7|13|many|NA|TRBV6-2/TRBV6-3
TGTGCCAGCAGTTGGGGTTGGGCCTACGAGCAGTACTTC
CASSWGWAYEQYF
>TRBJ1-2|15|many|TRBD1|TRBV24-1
TGTGCCACCAGTGACCCCGGGACAGGGAAAGGTGGCTACACCTTC
CATSDPGTGKGGYTF
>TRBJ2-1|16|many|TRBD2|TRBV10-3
TGTGCCATCAGCGAGGGACTAGCGGGGGAGGGTAGTGAGCAGTTCTTC
CAISEGLAGEGSEQFF
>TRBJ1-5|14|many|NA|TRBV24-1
TGTGCCACCAGTGTAGGGGGTGAGGTTCAGCCCCAGCATTTT
CATSVGGEVQPQHF
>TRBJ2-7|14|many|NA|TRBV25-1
TGTGCCAGCAGTGAAGAAGAGGGGGCCTACGAGCAGTACTTC
CASSEEEGAYEQYF
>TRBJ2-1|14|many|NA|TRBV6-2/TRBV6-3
TGTGCCAGCAGTTACGTCGGAGATCCCAATGAGCAGTTCTTC
CASSYVGDPNEQFF
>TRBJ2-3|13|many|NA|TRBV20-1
TGCAGTGCTAGCGAGGGGTGGACAGATACGCAGTATTTT
CSASEGWTDTQYF
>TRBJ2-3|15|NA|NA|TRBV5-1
TGCGCCAGCCGCTTGGACTTGCAGGGGCCGGATACGCAGTATTTT
CASRLDLQGPDTQYF
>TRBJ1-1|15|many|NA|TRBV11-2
TGTGCCAGCAGCTTAGAGGCAGGGGATATAGGTGAAGCTTTCTTT
CASSLEAGDIGEAFF